The 24 T cell receptor beta chains reported below all come from one sample, sequenced in a study of CD8+CD57+ T cells in acquired aplastic anemia. For CDR3 and TCR beta VDJ profiling, genomic DNA was the template used. TCRdb re-derived calls from the reads in MiXCR, one entry per CDR3 protein. Here the sample spans about 110,000 distinct CDR3 sequences, less than 65% being singletons. Sequencing was carried out using sorted CD4+, CD8+, or CD8+CD57+ T cells (not recorded which) from PBMCs. All receptors come from a human donor in good health, serving as a control.

V gene TRBV9 combines with J gene TRBJ2-5; D unclear. The CDR3 sequence is 14 residues long. Germline V gene sequence: CDR1 SGDLS, CDR2 YYNGEE. With 1 base removed from V and 2 bases from J, the gap between germline ends came to 9 bases. The CDR3 DNA sequence: TGTGCCAGCAGCGTATTGGGATTGCAAGAGACCCAGTACTTC. Amino acids: CASSVLGLQETQYF.

The chain joins TRBV29-1 to TRBJ2-1, with 7 bases matching TRBD1. The CDR3 is 12 amino acids. Germline-derived CDR1 and CDR2 are SQVTM and ANQGSEA. With 7 bases clipped from V and 2 bases from J, the junction kept 2 bases outside the gene matches. The DNA of the CDR3 is TGCAGCGGGCAGGGGGCCTACAATGAGCAGTTCTTC. Translated: CSGQGAYNEQFF.

As to this clonotype: At one of its ends the junction is not consistent with the germline gene, which may arise from a read error. This chain links TRBV29-1 with TRBJ2-5, with 8 positions matching TRBD1. The CDR3 extends over 17 amino acids. Germline CDR1 is SQVTM and CDR2 is ANQGSEA. In DNA, the CDR3 is TGCAGCGTTGAACACGAGCTGGACAGGGCCCTCCAAGGGACCCAGTACTTC. It is translated as CSVEHELDRALQGTQYF. The whole variable domain, filled in from reference TRBV29-1 and TRBJ2-5, reads SAVISQKPSRDICQRGTSLTIQCQVDSQVTMMFWYRQQPGQSLTLIATANQGSEATYESGFVIDKFPISRPNLTFSTLTVSNMSPEDSSIYLCSVEHELDRALQGTQYFGPGTRLLVL.

This clonotype occurred a few times. Being one base from a much bigger clone, this may be a read error. No conserved phenylalanine or tryptophan is present at the end of the CDR3, so a read error is the likely explanation. J is TRBJ2-7 and V is TRBV9, with D tentatively TRBD1 or TRBD2 (5 bases each). Between the trimmed V and J ends, which lost 4 bases and 4 bases, there was a span of 15 bases. The CDR3 runs 14 residues. Germline V gene data show CDR1 as SGDLS and CDR2 as YYNGEE. This CDR3 is CASSRGGNRYEQYL. The DNA of the CDR3 is TGTGCCAGCAGCCGTGGGGGTAACCGTTACGAGCAGTACCTC.

This rearrangement joins TRBV10-1 to TRBJ2-3, with 15 bases matching TRBD2. V lost 6 bases and J lost 6; bases outside the gene matches: 10. Germline CDR1 is WNHNN and CDR2 is SYGVQD (reference sequence). The CDR3 totals 17 residues. The CDR3 sequence: CASRGLAGGAVGDTQYF. The CDR3 region has the DNA TGCGCCAGCAGGGGACTAGCGGGAGGTGCTGTCGGGGATACGCAGTATTTT.

This clonotype was counted at least ten times. The CDR3 is CASSLSPTRGETQYF. The DNA of the CDR3 is TGTGCCAGCAGCTTAAGCCCGACTCGGGGGGAGACCCAGTACTTC. The chain has TRBV7-3 and TRBJ2-5; D is perhaps TRBD2 (6 bases). CDR1 is SGHTA and CDR2 is FQGTGA in the germline V gene. V was trimmed by 1 base and J by 5 bases, leaving 14 bases between them. The CDR3 consists of 15 residues.

V is TRBV25-1 and J is TRBJ1-2; 10 bases are shared with TRBD1. This CDR3 contains 14 residues. Germline CDR1 reads MGHDK; CDR2 reads SYGVNS. V was pared by 6 bases and J by 4 bases, with 5 bases of the junction left unmatched. As DNA, the CDR3 is TGTGCCAGCAGCTTGGGACAGGGGCGCTATGGCTACACCTTC. It is translated as CASSLGQGRYGYTF.

This clonotype came up many times. This sequence joins TRBV11-2 and TRBJ1-2; weak D call: TRBD1 (5 bases). V was clipped by 0 bases and J by 3 bases, with 17 bases between them. Germline loops: CDR1 SGHAT, CDR2 FQNNGV. The CDR3 runs 17 residues. The CDR3 sequence: CASSLEGLWGLDYGYTF. The DNA for the CDR3 is TGTGCCAGCAGCTTAGAGGGTTTGTGGGGGTTGGACTATGGCTACACCTTC.

The sample holds a few counts of this clonotype. This CDR3 fails to terminate in the conserved phenylalanine or tryptophan, so it likely reflects a read error. The V gene is TRBV6-1, the J gene TRBJ2-6; D is undetermined. This CDR3 region has 15 residues. V lost 6 bases and J lost 0, with 9 bases in between. Germline CDR1 MNHNS, CDR2 SASEGT. CDR3 amino acids: CASRLLGSGANVLTL. CDR3 in DNA: TGTGCCAGCAGGCTTTTGGGCTCTGGGGCCAACGTCCTGACTCTC.

The chain is built from TRBV11-2 and TRBJ1-1; D remains ambiguous. Germline V gene sequence: CDR1 SGHAT, CDR2 FQNNGV. V gave up 4 bases and J gave up 0 bases, with 15 bases separating them. The CDR3 loop spans 16 amino acids. CDR3 DNA sequence: TGTGCCAGCAGCTCCACGGAACGTCGGATGAACACTGAAGCTTTCTTT. It encodes CASSSTERRMNTEAFF.

V is TRBV11-2 and J is TRBJ1-6; D remains ambiguous. CDR1 SGHAT and CDR2 FQNNGV come from the germline V gene. This CDR3 spans 16 amino acids. V was pared by 0 bases and J by 9 bases, with 15 bases between. The CDR3 reads CASSLDRAVTGSPLHF. The DNA of the CDR3 is TGTGCCAGCAGCTTAGATCGGGCAGTCACGGGTTCACCCCTCCACTTT.

This clonotype was found many times. The chain joins TRBV19 to TRBJ1-2; TRBD1 is a possible D gene (6 bases). The V and J ends lost 8 bases and 8 bases respectively, with 12 bases between them. CDR1 is LNHDA and CDR2 is SQIVND in the germline V gene (reference sequence). The CDR3 consists of 11 residues. The CDR3 DNA is TGTGCCAGTGGGGGGGCTGTGGGCTACACCTTC. Translation gives CASGGAVGYTF.

The chain employs TRBV2 and TRBJ1-1, with D possibly being TRBD1 (6 bases). This CDR3 region has 12 residues. The germline CDR1 and CDR2 sequences are SNHLY and FYNNEI. Deletions cut 5 bases from V and 11 bases from J, with 15 bases between. For the CDR3, the DNA is TGTGCCAGCAGTCCCGAACAGGGTGGGGCTTTCTTT. It encodes CASSPEQGGAFF. Using reference TRBV2 and TRBJ1-1 for the parts outside the CDR3, the full variable domain is EPEVTQTPSHQVTQMGQEVILRCVPISNHLYFYWYRQILGQKVEFLVSFYNNEISEKSEIFDDQFSVERPDGSNFTLKIRSTKLEDSAMYFCASSPEQGGAFFGQGTRLTVV.

The rearrangement uses TRBV2 and TRBJ1-5; possibly TRBD1 for D (5 bases). This CDR3 has 13 amino acids. Germline V CDR1 and CDR2: SNHLY, FYNNEI. The V end lost 8 bases, the J end lost 3 bases, and 11 bases lay between the germline ends. The CDR3 DNA reads as TGTGCCAGCCAGGGACGGGACAATCAGCCCCAGCATTTT. Residues: CASQGRDNQPQHF. Supplemented by reference TRBV2 and TRBJ1-5, the full variable domain reads EPEVTQTPSHQVTQMGQEVILRCVPISNHLYFYWYRQILGQKVEFLVSFYNNEISEKSEIFDDQFSVERPDGSNFTLKIRSTKLEDSAMYFCASQGRDNQPQHFGDGTRLSIL.

About this clonotype itself: A much larger clone sits a single nucleotide away, making a read error possible. The CDR3 ends on some other residue instead of the conserved phenylalanine or tryptophan, so this is likely a read error. This rearrangement joins TRBV6-1 to TRBJ2-7, with unresolved D. The CDR3 runs to 12 residues. V lost 7 bases and J 1 base, leaving 8 bases between the germline ends. The germline gives CDR1 MNHNS, CDR2 SASEGT. The DNA of the CDR3 is TGTGCCAGCACCTCTCCTTCCTACGAGCAGTACTCC. It encodes CASTSPSYEQYS.

The chain uses TRBV4-3 and TRBJ1-5; D ambiguous. The CDR3 covers 18 residues. Trimming took off 0 bases at V and 3 bases at J, with 18 bases between the two ends. Germline V CDR1 and CDR2: LGHNA, YSLEER. The CDR3 DNA is TGCGCCAGCAGCCAAGATGTAATTAGGACCGCTAACAATCAGCCCCAGCATTTT. Translated, it gives CASSQDVIRTANNQPQHF.

This clonotype appeared many times. The chain uses TRBV9 and TRBJ2-7; D gene ambiguous. Trimming stripped 3 bases from V and 3 bases from J, with 7 bases between. CDR3 length: 12 residues. The V gene's germline CDR1 is SGDLS and CDR2 YYNGEE. Written as DNA, the CDR3 is TGTGCCAGCAGCGGGGCTAACTACGAGCAGTACTTC. Translation gives CASSGANYEQYF.

This clonotype was detected many times. The chain carries TRBV20-1 and TRBJ2-1; 7 bases line up with TRBD2. Germline CDR1 reads DFQATT; CDR2 reads SNEGSKA (reference sequence). The trim removed 1 base at V and 3 bases at J, leaving 3 bases unmatched. This CDR3 has 14 residues. CDR3 sequence: CSARGSGGYNEQFF. The CDR3 region has the DNA TGCAGTGCTAGAGGGTCGGGGGGCTACAATGAGCAGTTCTTC.

The chain has TRBV2 and TRBJ1-5, with D unresolved. Per the germline V gene, CDR1 is SNHLY and CDR2 is FYNNEI. Trimming took off 6 bases at V and 3 bases at J, with 15 bases between the two ends. CDR3 length: 15 amino acids. CDR3 sequence reads: CASSLFGTDNQPQHF. CDR3 DNA sequence: TGTGCCAGCAGCTTATTCGGCACAGACAATCAGCCCCAGCATTTT.

The chain recombines TRBV7-9 with TRBJ1-4, with D perhaps matching TRBD1 (6 bases). Germline V gene lookup returns CDR1 SEHNR and CDR2 FQNEAQ (reference sequence). The CDR3 is made up of 14 amino acids. V was pared by 3 bases and J by 8 bases, with 13 bases between. The CDR3 nucleotides are TGTGCCAGCAGCTTTGGGGGGGCGAACGAAAAACTGTTTTTT. Encoded protein: CASSFGGANEKLFF.

A note on this clonotype: At one end, the junction sequence differs from germline, possibly due to a read error. The chain is built from TRBV2 and TRBJ2-7, with D tentatively TRBD1 or TRBD2 (5 bases each). Germline V gene sequence: CDR1 SNHLY, CDR2 FYNNEI. This CDR3 comprises 14 residues. CDR3 sequence (DNA): TGTGCCAGCAGTCGTCCGGGACGGGCCTACGAGCAGGACTTC. It specifies CASSRPGRAYEQDF.

This clonotype was counted many times. The gene calls are TRBV12-3 or TRBV12-4 and TRBJ1-1, with 10 nucleotides matching TRBD1. CDR3 length: 15 residues. V shed 5 bases and J 4 bases; nucleotides not matched to a gene: 7. The CDR3 DNA reads TGTGCCAGCAGTCCGAGACAGGGGGCGGGCACTGAAGCTTTCTTT. Translating gives CASSPRQGAGTEAFF.

This chain connects TRBV29-1 to TRBJ2-7; D is unclear. Germline V CDR1 and CDR2: SQVTM, ANQGSEA. V was cut by 1 base and J by 2 bases, with 9 bases left in between. The CDR3 is 13 amino acids. CDR3 bases: TGCAGCGTTGAAGGGGAAGTGCCCTACGAGCAGTACTTC. Translated, it gives CSVEGEVPYEQYF.

This clonotype was seen a few times. V and J are TRBV29-1 and TRBJ2-7; 11 bases match TRBD2. The CDR3 covers 12 residues. Germline V gene sequence: CDR1 SQVTM, CDR2 ANQGSEA. The junction had 1 base not matched to a gene; V was cut back by 5 bases and J by 4 bases. CDR3 protein: CSVRLAGYEQYF. In nucleotides, the CDR3 is TGCAGCGTTCGACTAGCGGGGTACGAGCAGTACTTC.